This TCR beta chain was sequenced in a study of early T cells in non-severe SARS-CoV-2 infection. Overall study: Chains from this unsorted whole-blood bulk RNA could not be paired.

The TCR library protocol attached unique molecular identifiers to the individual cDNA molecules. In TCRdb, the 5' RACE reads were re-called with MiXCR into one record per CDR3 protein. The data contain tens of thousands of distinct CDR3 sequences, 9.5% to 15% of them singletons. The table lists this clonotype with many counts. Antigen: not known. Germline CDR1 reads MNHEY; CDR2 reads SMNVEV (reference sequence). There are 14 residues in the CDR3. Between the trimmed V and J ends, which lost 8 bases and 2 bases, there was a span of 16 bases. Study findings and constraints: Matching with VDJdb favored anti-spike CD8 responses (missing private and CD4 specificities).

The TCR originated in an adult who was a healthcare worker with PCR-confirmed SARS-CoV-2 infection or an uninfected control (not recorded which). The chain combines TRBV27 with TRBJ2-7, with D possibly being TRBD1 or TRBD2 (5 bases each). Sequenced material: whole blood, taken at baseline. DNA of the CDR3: TGTGCCAGCTACCCGGCAGGGACGACCTACGAGCAGTACTTC. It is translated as CASYPAGTTYEQYF.